What follows are 30 T cell receptor beta chains derived from one specimen sequenced in a study of T cells in Graves' hyperthyroidism and ophthalmopathy. Amplification yielded TCR beta CDR3 regions, with RNA transcripts as the source. Primed by the HTBI set, a first-round RT-PCR was run on the TCR CDR3. One entry per CDR3 protein results from TCRdb running MiXCR on the multiplex PCR reads. The table lists fewer than 650,000 distinct CDR3 sequences, approximately 14% of them singletons. The sequenced material came from blood. These receptors came from a middle-aged woman with Graves' ophthalmopathy.

This clonotype was seen ten or more times. The V gene is TRBV27, the J gene TRBJ2-7; possible D gene TRBD1, 7 bases. V lost 2 bases, J lost 3 bases, and 14 bases lay in between. Germline lookup yields CDR1 MNHEY and CDR2 SMNVEV (reference sequence). The CDR3 is made up of 15 amino acids. This CDR3 reads CASSLVAGGGYEQYF. CDR3 DNA sequence: TGTGCCAGCAGTTTAGTGGCAGGGGGAGGCTACGAGCAGTACTTC.

This clonotype was seen at least ten times. The rearrangement joins TRBV6-5 to TRBJ2-7; possible D gene TRBD1, 6 bases. The V end lost 2 bases, the J end lost 6 bases, and 8 bases lay between the germline ends. CDR3 length equals 12 residues. The germline V gene encodes CDR1 MNHEY and CDR2 SVGAGI. CDR3 in DNA: TGTGCCAGCAGTTACGTAGGGGGCGAGCAGTACTTC. This gives the protein CASSYVGGEQYF.

As for this clonotype: This could be a read error, since a much larger clone is one nucleotide away. The V and J genes are TRBV30 and TRBJ2-7; D is undetermined. The CDR3 loop spans 13 amino acids. Germline CDR1 is GTSNPN and CDR2 is SVGIG (reference sequence). The ends were cut back, 2 bases at V and 4 bases at J, with 12 bases in the middle. For the CDR3, the DNA is TGTGCCTGGAGTCTCGTGGGTGGATACGAGCAGTACTTC. Translating gives CAWSLVGGYEQYF.

Ten or more counts support this clonotype. The rearrangement joins TRBV20-1 to TRBJ2-5, with D unresolved. In germline, CDR1 is DFQATT, CDR2 SNEGSKA (reference sequence). CDR3 length equals 14 residues. V was shortened by 3 bases and J by 4 bases, with 15 bases between the two germline ends. The CDR3: CSASDGRISETQYF. The CDR3 DNA follows: TGCAGTGCTAGTGACGGGCGGATATCAGAGACCCAGTACTTC.

This clonotype occurred a few times. The rearrangement links TRBV6-5 to TRBJ1-6; 8 bases are a match to TRBD1. J was trimmed by 0 bases and V by 5 bases; bases with no gene match: 3. Germline assignment: CDR1 MNHEY and CDR2 SVGAGI. This CDR3 spans 16 amino acids. The CDR3 DNA follows: TGTGCCAGCAGTAGGGACAGGAGCTCCTATAATTCACCCCTCCACTTT. Translating it yields CASSRDRSSYNSPLHF.

This clonotype was seen repeatedly, ten times or more. This chain links TRBV12-3 or TRBV12-4 with TRBJ2-7, with D perhaps TRBD1 (5 bases). The CDR3 is 15 residues long. Trimming took 7 bases from V and 6 from J, leaving 22 bases between them. For the CDR3, the DNA is TGTGCCAGCACCAAAGGGGTGGGGATTCCTTCCGAGCAGTACTTC. Protein: CASTKGVGIPSEQYF.

This clonotype has ten or more counts. The chain carries TRBV24-1 and TRBJ2-2; the D is unclear. The CDR3 has 14 residues. Trimming removed 6 bases at V and 0 bases at J, with 7 bases between. Germline V gene data show CDR1 as KGHDR and CDR2 as SFDVKD. CDR3 DNA sequence: TGTGCCACCAGTTCGGATGCGAACACCGGGGAGCTGTTTTTT. It encodes CATSSDANTGELFF.

Many counts were recorded for this clonotype. The V gene is TRBV25-1, the J gene TRBJ1-3; D gene uncertain. The germline V gene encodes CDR1 MGHDK and CDR2 SYGVNS. The CDR3 has 22 amino acids. Trimming removed 1 base from V and 0 bases from J, with 28 bases in between. CDR3 bases: TGTGCCAGCAGTGAATTCACGGGGAACTCTAGACTATTAGCCGACTCTGGAAACACCATATATTTT. Translation gives CASSEFTGNSRLLADSGNTIYF. The whole variable domain, remainder taken from reference TRBV25-1 and TRBJ1-3, is EADIYQTPRYLVIGTGKKITLECSQTMGHDKMYWYQQDPGMELHLIHYSYGVNSTEKGDLSSESTVSRIRTEHFPLTLESARPSHTSQYLCASSEFTGNSRLLADSGNTIYFGEGSWLTVV.

This clonotype was recorded at least ten times. The chain has TRBV19 and TRBJ1-5, with 7 bases matching TRBD1. Losses at the gene ends were 7 bases for V and 2 bases for J; bases not matched to a gene: 8. CDR1 and CDR2 (germline): LNHDA, SQIVND (reference sequence). CDR3 length: 15 amino acids. The CDR3 DNA reads as TGTGCCAGTACCGAAACAGGGGTCGGCAATCAGCCCCAGCATTTT. Protein product: CASTETGVGNQPQHF. The full variable domain, in which reference TRBV19 and TRBJ1-5 provide the parts outside the CDR3, is DGGITQSPKYLFRKEGQNVTLSCEQNLNHDAMYWYRQDPGQGLRLIYYSQIVNDFQKGDIAEGYSVSREKKESFPLTVTSAQKNPTAFYLCASTETGVGNQPQHFGDGTRLSIL.

This clonotype was found many times. The rearrangement uses TRBV28 and TRBJ1-2; 10 positions match TRBD1. Germline loops: CDR1 MDHEN, CDR2 SYDVKM. Trimming took 6 bases from V and 8 from J; bases not matched to a gene: 12. CDR3 size: 15 residues. The CDR3 protein is CASRTSTGGRSGYTF. CDR3 sequence (DNA): TGTGCCAGCAGGACCTCGACAGGGGGCAGATCCGGCTACACCTTC.

The rearrangement uses TRBV12-3 or TRBV12-4 and TRBJ2-5; possibly TRBD1 for D (6 bases). The CDR3 is 13 residues long. Trimming took 7 bases from V and 3 from J, leaving 12 bases between them. DNA of the CDR3: TGTGCCAGCACCGAGGACAGCAAAGAGACCCAGTACTTC. Amino acid sequence: CASTEDSKETQYF.

This clonotype was seen more than once but under ten times. The V gene is TRBV30, the J gene TRBJ2-7, with 8 positions matching TRBD1. With 5 bases clipped from V and 2 bases from J, the junction kept 8 bases outside the gene matches. CDR1 is GTSNPN and CDR2 is SVGIG in the germline V gene (reference sequence). The CDR3 runs 14 residues. The CDR3 here is CAWPGQGRPYEQYF. CDR3 nucleotide sequence: TGTGCCTGGCCCGGACAGGGCAGGCCCTACGAGCAGTACTTC.

A few counts support this clonotype. The chain carries TRBV20-1 and TRBJ1-5; no clear D gene. The germline gives CDR1 DFQATT, CDR2 SNEGSKA (reference sequence). CDR3 size: 17 residues. Trimming stripped 0 bases from V and 0 bases from J, with 15 bases between. The CDR3 region is CSARDRMPAASNQPQHF. In nucleotides, the CDR3 is TGCAGTGCTAGAGATCGCATGCCGGCAGCTAGCAATCAGCCCCAGCATTTT.

This clonotype was observed many times. The chain links TRBV12-3 or TRBV12-4 to TRBJ2-7; 7 bases fit TRBD1. There are 14 residues in the CDR3. The V and J ends lost 7 bases and 0 bases, in that order; junction bases with no gene match: 6. This chain's CDR3 is CASTTTGTSYEQYF. The DNA for the CDR3 is TGTGCCAGCACAACGACAGGGACCTCCTACGAGCAGTACTTC.

This clonotype was seen many times. The genes are TRBV28 and TRBJ1-5; D gene uncertain. Trimming took off 4 bases at V and 0 bases at J, with 10 bases between the two ends. CDR3 length equals 15 residues. Germline CDR1 is MDHEN and CDR2 is SYDVKM. CDR3 loop: CASSSNYYSNQPQHF. CDR3 bases: TGTGCCAGCAGTTCAAATTATTATAGCAATCAGCCCCAGCATTTT.

This clonotype was seen many times. The chain carries TRBV5-1 and TRBJ2-7; possibly TRBD2 for D (7 bases). Trimming left V 0 bases short and J 2 bases short, with 12 bases between. Germline V gene sequence: CDR1 SGHRS, CDR2 YFSETQ. The CDR3 loop spans 15 amino acids. The CDR3 reads CASSLGWGGAYEQYF. Written as DNA, the CDR3 is TGCGCCAGCAGCTTGGGTTGGGGGGGCGCCTACGAGCAGTACTTC. The whole variable domain, remainder taken from reference TRBV5-1 and TRBJ2-7, is KAGVTQTPRYLIKTRGQQVTLSCSPISGHRSVSWYQQTPGQGLQFLFEYFSETQRNKGNFPGRFSGRQFSNSRSEMNVSTLELGDSALYLCASSLGWGGAYEQYFGPGTRLTVT.

The V gene is TRBV10-3, the J gene TRBJ1-2; 10 nucleotides line up with TRBD1. The germline V gene has CDR1 ENHRY and CDR2 SYGVKD. The CDR3 runs 15 residues. J was trimmed by 6 bases and V by 6 bases; bases with no gene match: 10. The CDR3 region is CAISETTGGWDGYTF. As DNA, the CDR3 is TGTGCCATCAGCGAAACGACAGGGGGCTGGGATGGCTACACCTTC.

This clonotype showed up many times. The V call is TRBV6-5, the J call TRBJ2-7, with D hard to call. V was trimmed by 2 bases and J by 3 bases, leaving 11 bases between them. Germline values: CDR1 MNHEY, CDR2 SVGAGI. The CDR3 covers 14 residues. The CDR3 sequence: CASSYRSRGYEQYF. The CDR3 coding sequence is TGTGCCAGCAGTTACCGCTCTCGAGGCTACGAGCAGTACTTC.

This clonotype was seen repeatedly, ten times or more. V usage is TRBV29-1 and J usage is TRBJ1-1; 7 nucleotides align to TRBD1. CDR3 size: 10 residues. Germline V gene lookup returns CDR1 SQVTM and CDR2 ANQGSEA. V trimming: 7 bases; J trimming: 8 bases; junction bases outside the gene matches: 4. In DNA form, the CDR3 reads TGCAGCGCCGTACAGGGGGAAGCTTTCTTT. Its translation is CSAVQGEAFF.

This clonotype was seen many times. This sequence joins TRBV10-3 and TRBJ2-4; D is unclear. The CDR3 is 14 residues long. The germline V gene has CDR1 ENHRY and CDR2 SYGVKD. With 10 bases removed from V and 0 bases from J, the gap between germline ends came to 13 bases. CDR3 nucleotide sequence: TGTGCCACCAGGCCCGACATAGCCAAAAACATTCAGTACTTC. Translating gives CATRPDIAKNIQYF.

This clonotype has a count of ten or more. This chain links TRBV19 with TRBJ1-1, with D possibly TRBD1 on 5 matching bases. CDR1 is LNHDA, CDR2 SQIVND, per germline (reference sequence). V was shortened by 5 bases and J by 0 bases, with 13 bases between the two germline ends. The CDR3 is made up of 15 amino acids. This chain's CDR3 is CASSPWGGMNTEAFF. CDR3 DNA: TGTGCCAGTAGTCCGTGGGGGGGGATGAACACTGAAGCTTTCTTT.

This clonotype was recorded a few times. The gene calls are TRBV12-3 or TRBV12-4 and TRBJ2-5, with D possibly TRBD1 on 6 matching bases. CDR3 length: 14 amino acids. Trimming took off 5 bases at V and 1 base at J, with 11 bases between the two ends. CDR3: CASSLWTVQETQYF. The CDR3, as DNA: TGTGCCAGCAGTCTATGGACAGTCCAAGAGACCCAGTACTTC.

This clonotype was found a few times. V usage is TRBV9 and J usage is TRBJ2-7; either TRBD1 or TRBD2 may fit D (6 bases each). V was clipped by 4 bases and J by 5 bases, with 19 bases between them. CDR3 length equals 15 residues. Germline V gives CDR1 SGDLS, CDR2 YYNGEE. CDR3 nucleotides: TGTGCCAGCAGCTCCTCGGGGGCAGATACCGACGAGCAGTACTTC. Amino acid sequence: CASSSSGADTDEQYF. The full variable domain, completed using reference TRBV9 and TRBJ2-7, is DSGVTQTPKHLITATGQRVTLRCSPRSGDLSVYWYQQSLDQGLQFLIQYYNGEERAKGNILERFSAQQFPDLHSELNLSSLELGDSALYFCASSSSGADTDEQYFGPGTRLTVT.

This clonotype was counted many times. The chain is built from TRBV20-1 and TRBJ1-2, with TRBD1 as a possible D gene (5 bases). The length of the CDR3 is 13 residues. Germline-derived CDR1 and CDR2 are DFQATT and SNEGSKA (reference sequence). Trimming removed 4 bases at V and 7 bases at J, with 16 bases between. The DNA of the CDR3 is TGCAGTGCTACGGGGCCCCCCAACGTTGGCTACACCTTC. Translated, it gives CSATGPPNVGYTF.

This clonotype has ten or more counts. CDR3 residues: CAISEWGASYEQYF. CDR3 bases: TGTGCCATCAGTGAGTGGGGGGCGAGCTACGAGCAGTACTTC. The chain uses TRBV10-3 and TRBJ2-7; D is tentatively TRBD1 or TRBD2 (6 bases each). The CDR3 runs 14 residues. Trimming removed 1 base from V and 3 bases from J, with 10 bases in between. Germline loops: CDR1 ENHRY, CDR2 SYGVKD.

This rearrangement joins TRBV19 to TRBJ2-2; D ambiguous. Germline V CDR1 and CDR2: LNHDA, SQIVND (reference sequence). The V and J ends lost 4 bases and 4 bases respectively, with 4 bases between them. The CDR3 covers 12 residues. For the CDR3, the DNA is TGTGCCAGTAGTACCTTCACCGGGGAGCTGTTTTTT. Its protein is CASSTFTGELFF.

This chain joins TRBV12-3 or TRBV12-4 and TRBJ1-1; no reliable D call. V was pared by 6 bases and J by 4 bases, with 12 bases between. The CDR3 spans 13 residues. The CDR3 region is CASRDPGRTEAFF. CDR3 sequence (DNA): TGTGCCAGCAGAGACCCTGGCCGCACTGAAGCTTTCTTT.

This clonotype appeared a few times. This chain connects TRBV3-1 to TRBJ2-7, with TRBD1 identical over 7 bases. Germline CDR1 LGHDT, CDR2 YNNKEL (reference sequence). The CDR3 consists of 14 residues. V dropped 1 base and J dropped 3; count of bases not matched to a gene: 3. CDR3 DNA: TGTGCCAGCAGCCAAGTTCAGGGGGTCTACGAGCAGTACTTC. It specifies CASSQVQGVYEQYF.

This clonotype showed up many times. V is TRBV27 and J is TRBJ2-7, with D unresolved. CDR1 and CDR2 from the germline V gene are MNHEY and SMNVEV (reference sequence). The V gene lost 9 bases and the J gene lost 5 bases, with 5 bases spanning the gap. The CDR3 is made up of 9 amino acids. The CDR3 region has the DNA TGTGCCAGGCGTCACGAGCAGTACTTC. This translates into CARRHEQYF.

This clonotype was seen only a few times. The chain is built from TRBV18 and TRBJ2-7; 8 positions match TRBD2. V lost 0 bases and J lost 4; bases outside the gene matches: 5. CDR3 length equals 15 residues. In germline, CDR1 is KGHSH, CDR2 LQKENI. The CDR3 region has the DNA TGTGCCAGCTCACCACCACATCCTAGCGGGTACGAGCAGTACTTC. It yields the protein CASSPPHPSGYEQYF.